The 24 T cell receptor beta chains reported below all come from one sample, sequenced in a study of response to subunit inactivated influenza vaccine. MiXCR was run by TCRdb on the RT-PCR reads, yielding one entry per CDR3 protein. The sample shows 500,000 or so distinct CDR3 sequences, approximately 16% of them seen only once. The input for sequencing was CD4+ T cells sorted from PBMCs, taken around 25 months after vaccination. These receptors all come from a man aged 45-69 years who received an inactivated influenza vaccine.

The chain has TRBV5-4 and TRBJ2-7; D gene ambiguous. The CDR3 runs 15 residues. Trimming shortened V by 0 bases and J by 4 bases, and 14 bases separated the two germline ends. CDR1 and CDR2 from the germline V gene are SGHNT and YYREEE (reference sequence). The CDR3 coding sequence is TGTGCCAGCAGCTTGGCTGGCCGGCCCGTATACGAGCAGTACTTC. This encodes CASSLAGRPVYEQYF.

The V gene is TRBV18, the J gene TRBJ2-7; TRBD2 aligns across 12 bases. With 6 bases clipped from V and 3 bases from J, the junction kept 3 bases outside the gene matches. This CDR3 has 14 amino acids. CDR1 is KGHSH, CDR2 LQKENI, per germline. The CDR3 coding sequence is TGTGCCAGCTCTCGGACTAGCGGGAACTACGAGCAGTACTTC. Translating gives CASSRTSGNYEQYF.

DNA of the CDR3: TGTGCCAGCACCGGGACTAGCGGGGGGTACAATGAGCAGTTCTTC. Protein product: CASTGTSGGYNEQFF. The chain employs TRBV27 and TRBJ2-1; 15 bases are shared with TRBD2. The CDR3 spans 15 residues. Germline assignment: CDR1 MNHEY and CDR2 SMNVEV (reference sequence). The J segment lost 4 bases and the V segment lost 7 bases, leaving 2 bases of the junction unmatched.

In its sample, this clonotype was seen many times. J is TRBJ2-3 and V is TRBV7-3; D gene uncertain. The CDR3 has 13 amino acids. V shed 6 bases and J shed 1 base, with 8 bases lying between them. The germline gives CDR1 SGHTA, CDR2 FQGTGA. As DNA, the CDR3 is TGTGCCAGCAGTTTGAGCCGCACAGATACGCAGTATTTT. Amino acid sequence: CASSLSRTDTQYF.

The V and J genes are TRBV14 and TRBJ1-1; a weak D match, TRBD1 (5 bases). The CDR3 totals 14 residues. V lost 1 base, J lost 4 bases, and 10 bases lay in between. From germline, CDR1 is SGHDN and CDR2 FVKESK. CDR3 in amino acids: CASSQVAGPTEAFF. The CDR3 region has the DNA TGTGCCAGCAGCCAAGTGGCAGGGCCCACTGAAGCTTTCTTT.

The chain links TRBV5-1 to TRBJ2-2; unclear D gene. This CDR3 has 13 amino acids. Germline lookup yields CDR1 SGHRS and CDR2 YFSETQ. Trimming removed 2 bases at V and 3 bases at J, with 5 bases between. DNA for the CDR3: TGCGCCAGCAGCTTTGAGTACACCGGGGAGCTGTTTTTT. Its protein is CASSFEYTGELFF. Full variable domain (missing parts from reference TRBV5-1 and TRBJ2-2): KAGVTQTPRYLIKTRGQQVTLSCSPISGHRSVSWYQQTPGQGLQFLFEYFSETQRNKGNFPGRFSGRQFSNSRSEMNVSTLELGDSALYLCASSFEYTGELFFGEGSRLTVL.

This clonotype rates as medium-sized (0.01 to 0.1%). The chain joins TRBV12-3 or TRBV12-4 to TRBJ2-1; the D call may be TRBD1 or TRBD2 (5 bases each). V dropped 4 bases and J dropped 8 bases, with 12 bases sitting between them. This CDR3 region has 13 residues. In nucleotides, the CDR3 is TGTGCCAGCAGTTGGGGGACCGGGGATGAGCAGTTCTTC. This gives the protein CASSWGTGDEQFF.

This clonotype has more than one count but fewer than ten. The rearrangement joins TRBV3-1 to TRBJ2-7; 13 bases line up with TRBD2. Looked up from germline, CDR1 is LGHDT and CDR2 is YNNKEL (reference sequence). Trimming took 2 bases from V and 3 from J; bases not matched to a gene: 7. The CDR3 spans 17 residues. CDR3 sequence: CASSQTGTSGISYEQYF. In DNA form, the CDR3 reads TGTGCCAGCAGCCAAACCGGGACTAGCGGGATAAGCTACGAGCAGTACTTC.

J is TRBJ2-1 and V is TRBV12-3 or TRBV12-4; D is unresolved. The CDR3 extends over 14 amino acids. V lost 7 bases and J 1 base, leaving 11 bases between the germline ends. The CDR3 loop is CASTPVQSYNEQFF. The CDR3 region has the DNA TGTGCCAGCACCCCCGTGCAGTCCTACAATGAGCAGTTCTTC.

On this clonotype: The junction shows a germline mismatch at one end, possibly a read error. The V call is TRBV7-7, the J call TRBJ1-4, with TRBD1 matching over 7 bases. Germline CDR1 SSHAT, CDR2 FNYEAQ (reference sequence). The CDR3 loop spans 14 amino acids. CDR3 DNA: TGTGCTAGCAGCCTAGACCGGGACAGCGAAAAACTGTTTTTT. It is translated as CASSLDRDSEKLFF. Using reference TRBV7-7 and TRBJ1-4 for the parts outside the CDR3, the full variable domain is GAGVSQSPRYKVTKRGQDVTLRCDPISSHATLYWYQQALGQGPEFLTYFNYEAQPDKSGLPSDRFSAERPEGSISTLTIQRTEQRDSAMYRCASSLDRDSEKLFFGSGTQLSVL.

The V and J genes are TRBV20-1 and TRBJ1-4; D might be TRBD1 (5 bases). The germline gives CDR1 DFQATT, CDR2 SNEGSKA (reference sequence). V dropped 8 bases and J dropped 4 bases, with 14 bases sitting between them. The CDR3 loop spans 13 amino acids. The CDR3 here is CSLTGFLNEKLFF. In DNA form, the CDR3 reads TGCAGTTTAACAGGTTTTCTTAATGAAAAACTGTTTTTT.

At least ten counts were recorded for this clonotype. This sequence joins TRBV29-1 and TRBJ2-5; TRBD1 matches at 7 bases. The junction had 3 bases not matched to a gene; V was cut back by 6 bases and J by 5 bases. Germline lookup yields CDR1 SQVTM and CDR2 ANQGSEA. CDR3 length: 11 residues. CDR3 in amino acids: CSVKQGETQYF. Here the CDR3 DNA reads TGCAGCGTCAAACAGGGGGAGACCCAGTACTTC.

The CDR3 nucleotides are TGTGCCAGCAGTGAAGCTTTGCTAGCGGGGGCAGATACGCAGTATTTT. Its translation is CASSEALLAGADTQYF. The V gene is TRBV2, the J gene TRBJ2-3, with 10 bases lining up with TRBD2. The germline gives CDR1 SNHLY, CDR2 FYNNEI. The J segment lost 4 bases and the V segment lost 0 bases, leaving 4 bases of the junction unmatched. This CDR3 has 16 residues.

This chain links TRBV6-1 with TRBJ2-1; D may be TRBD1 or TRBD2 (5 bases each). Trimming removed 6 bases from V and 0 bases from J, with 15 bases in between. Looked up from germline, CDR1 is MNHNS and CDR2 is SASEGT. The CDR3 spans 16 residues. The CDR3 sequence is CASRKTGTLSYNEQFF. In DNA, the CDR3 is TGTGCCAGCAGAAAGACCGGGACGCTCTCCTACAATGAGCAGTTCTTC.

This chain joins TRBV3-1 and TRBJ1-4, with D possibly TRBD1 on 6 matching bases. V was pared by 3 bases and J by 8 bases, with 19 bases between. This CDR3 comprises 16 residues. Germline values: CDR1 LGHDT, CDR2 YNNKEL (reference sequence). The CDR3 sequence: CASSHPLDRYNEKLFF. In nucleotides, the CDR3 is TGTGCCAGCAGCCACCCCCTCGACAGGTACAACGAAAAACTGTTTTTT.

This clonotype was seen ten or more times. This chain links TRBV3-1 with TRBJ1-2, with 8 bases matching TRBD1. J lost 3 bases, V lost 5 bases, and 2 bases had no gene match. The germline V gene encodes CDR1 LGHDT and CDR2 YNNKEL (reference sequence). The CDR3 has 13 amino acids. The CDR3 region is CASSETGDYGYTF. In DNA form, the CDR3 reads TGTGCCAGCAGCGAGACAGGGGACTATGGCTACACCTTC.

The rearrangement joins TRBV30 to TRBJ2-2, with no clear D. With 2 bases removed from V and 3 bases from J, the gap between germline ends came to 4 bases. The CDR3 spans 12 residues. The V gene's germline CDR1 is GTSNPN and CDR2 SVGIG (reference sequence). The CDR3 spells CAWSRDTGELFF. The CDR3, as DNA: TGTGCCTGGAGTCGTGACACCGGGGAGCTGTTTTTT.

The V call is TRBV19, the J call TRBJ2-1; the D gene is possibly TRBD1 (5 bases). CDR1 is LNHDA, CDR2 SQIVND, per germline (reference sequence). The germline V and J ends were trimmed by 8 bases and 3 bases, with 11 bases remaining between them. CDR3 length: 13 residues. The CDR3 region is CASRATVYNEQFF. For the CDR3, the DNA is TGTGCCAGTCGCGCGACAGTCTACAATGAGCAGTTCTTC.

Only a few counts were recorded for this clonotype. The chain employs TRBV3-1 and TRBJ1-4; D is perhaps TRBD1 (5 bases). Deletions cut 4 bases from V and 5 bases from J, with 11 bases between. The CDR3 spans 14 residues. Germline-derived CDR1 and CDR2 are LGHDT and YNNKEL (reference sequence). CDR3 residues: CASSRGTDNEKLFF. The CDR3, as DNA: TGTGCCAGCAGCCGGGGGACGGACAATGAAAAACTGTTTTTT.

This clonotype turned up a few times. The chain is built from TRBV9 and TRBJ2-1, with TRBD2 identical over 7 bases. The CDR3 consists of 17 residues. CDR1 SGDLS and CDR2 YYNGEE come from the germline V gene. The V gene end was trimmed by 0 bases and the J gene end by 4 bases; junction bases not matched to a gene: 10. The DNA for the CDR3 is TGTGCCAGCAGCGTAGTGGGGGGGACTGCCCTATACAATGAGCAGTTCTTC. Amino acids: CASSVVGGTALYNEQFF.

This clonotype was picked up a small number of times. The chain has TRBV27 and TRBJ2-7, with D unresolved. The CDR3 contains 16 residues. Germline values: CDR1 MNHEY, CDR2 SMNVEV (reference sequence). V lost 5 bases and J 0 bases, leaving 17 bases between the germline ends. The CDR3 reads CASSPALAANSYEQYF. The CDR3 DNA reads TGTGCCAGCAGTCCCGCTTTGGCGGCAAACTCCTACGAGCAGTACTTC.

This chain connects TRBV6-2 or TRBV6-3 to TRBJ2-1; 7 bases are a match to TRBD1. This CDR3 is 14 amino acids long. Per the germline V gene, CDR1 is MNHEY and CDR2 is SVGEGT. J gave up 4 bases and V 7 bases, and 7 bases lay outside the gene matches. In DNA form, the CDR3 reads TGTGCCAGCAAACCCACAGGGGCATACAATGAGCAGTTCTTC. Protein product: CASKPTGAYNEQFF.

The V and J genes are TRBV14 and TRBJ2-7; possibly TRBD1 or TRBD2 for D (5 bases each). This CDR3 has 15 amino acids. V lost 1 base and J lost 2, with 12 bases in between. Germline lookup yields CDR1 SGHDN and CDR2 FVKESK. CDR3 coding DNA: TGTGCCAGCAGCCAAGCAACGGGACCCACCTACGAGCAGTACTTC. Protein product: CASSQATGPTYEQYF.

This clonotype was detected only a few times. J is TRBJ2-7 and V is TRBV20-1; D is tentatively TRBD1 or TRBD2 (5 bases each). Germline V gene sequence: CDR1 DFQATT, CDR2 SNEGSKA (reference sequence). The CDR3 is 14 amino acids. V was pared by 2 bases and J by 2 bases, with 13 bases between. Written as DNA, the CDR3 is TGCAGTGCTAGACCGGGACGCTTTACCTACGAGCAGTACTTC. Protein sequence: CSARPGRFTYEQYF.